These T cell receptor beta chains were read from a single sample in a study of vaccination and CD4 T cells after COVID-19. Each CDR3 protein gets one entry after TCRdb re-called the PCR reads with MiXCR. This sample yields more than 20,000 distinct CDR3 sequences, of which less than 45% are seen a single time; around 5.1% belongs to the top ten. Their recognized antigens are unknown. The starting material was CD4+ T cells from blood, cultured in vitro, obtained about 7 months after SARS-CoV-2 vaccination. The receptors stem from a human donor who had recovered from COVID-19. The CDR3 runs from the conserved cysteine through the conserved F or W. Fields, in order: V gene, D gene, J gene, clone size, CDR3 protein, CDR3 DNA. The D gene is left open where the match is weak. Only some rows state a clone size, as once, few, many or a class for expanded clones.

TRBV20-1	-	TRBJ1-5	medium-sized	CSVGGRGEQPQHF	TGCAGTGTCGGTGGGAGGGGCGAACAGCCCCAGCATTTT
TRBV2	-	TRBJ2-7	-	CASSGGLRGSGYEQYF	TGTGCCAGCAGTGGGGGGCTTCGCGGGAGTGGATACGAGCAGTACTTC
TRBV28	TRBD2	TRBJ2-7	-	CASSLSSGRFYEQYF	TGTGCCAGCAGTTTATCGAGCGGGAGGTTCTACGAGCAGTACTTC
TRBV30	TRBD1	TRBJ2-7	-	CAWRSGQGYREQYF	TGTGCCTGGAGAAGCGGACAGGGGTATCGGGAGCAGTACTTC
TRBV6-1	-	TRBJ1-5	-	CASTLHPGNQPQHF	TGTGCCAGCACCCTACACCCTGGCAATCAGCCCCAGCATTTT
TRBV28	-	TRBJ1-6	-	CASSPALGPSYNSPLHF	TGTGCCAGCAGCCCAGCCCTAGGGCCGTCCTATAATTCACCCCTCCACTTT
TRBV4-1	-	TRBJ2-5	few	CASSLGQPTGVETQYF	TGCGCCAGCAGCCTGGGACAGCCAACGGGGGTAGAGACCCAGTACTTC
TRBV29-1	TRBD1	TRBJ1-2	-	CSTRTGVVDYGYTF	TGCAGCACGAGGACAGGGGTTGTGGACTATGGCTACACCTTC
TRBV7-2	TRBD2	TRBJ2-7	-	CASSLSGGMTYEQYF	TGTGCCAGCAGCTTATCGGGGGGGATGACCTACGAGCAGTACTTC
TRBV20-1	TRBD1	TRBJ2-7	-	CSAPDRGPYEQYF	TGCAGTGCTCCCGACAGGGGACCCTACGAGCAGTACTTC
TRBV6-1	TRBD1	TRBJ1-6	few	CASSVGQGEGSPLHF	TGTGCCAGCAGCGTGGGACAGGGAGAGGGTTCACCCCTCCACTTT
TRBV2	-	TRBJ2-1	-	CASSELEVGINEQFF	TGTGCCAGCAGTGAATTGGAAGTTGGCATCAATGAGCAGTTCTTC
TRBV28	TRBD1	TRBJ2-7	-	CASSSGGYEQYF	TGTGCCAGCAGCTCAGGGGGCTACGAGCAGTACTTC
TRBV19	-	TRBJ2-5	few	CASTGSFGASRETQYF	TGTGCCAGTACCGGAAGCTTTGGCGCTTCCCGGGAGACCCAGTACTTC
TRBV20-1	TRBD2	TRBJ2-1	few	CSARTSGRFDEQFF	TGCAGTGCTAGGACTAGCGGGAGATTTGATGAGCAGTTCTTC
TRBV30	TRBD1	TRBJ1-2	few	CAWSVDRGYGYTF	TGTGCCTGGAGTGTAGACAGGGGGTACGGCTACACCTTC
TRBV28	-	TRBJ2-4	-	CASSLPALNIQYF	TGTGCCAGCAGTTTACCGGCCCTAAACATTCAGTACTTC
TRBV24-1	-	TRBJ2-3	-	CATSDPPGRFSTDTQYF	TGTGCCACCAGTGACCCTCCGGGGAGGTTTAGCACAGATACGCAGTATTTT
TRBV27	TRBD2	TRBJ2-7	-	CASRLGRTYEQYF	TGTGCCAGCCGCCTCGGGAGGACCTACGAGCAGTACTTC
TRBV2	-	TRBJ2-7	-	CASSDGLVYYEQYF	TGTGCCAGCAGTGATGGCCTTGTCTACTACGAGCAGTACTTC
TRBV7-9	-	TRBJ1-5	-	CASSLGRFTDSNQPQHF	TGTGCCAGCAGCTTAGGAAGGTTTACCGATAGCAATCAGCCCCAGCATTTT
TRBV2	TRBD2	TRBJ2-7	-	CASSGTSGLYEQYF	TGTGCCAGCAGTGGGACTAGCGGCCTCTACGAGCAGTACTTC
TRBV7-3	TRBD2	TRBJ2-1	-	CASSFSGSRDEQFF	TGTGCCAGCAGCTTTAGCGGGAGTAGGGATGAGCAGTTCTTC
TRBV10-3	-	TRBJ2-7	-	CAARGTDSYEQYF	TGTGCCGCGAGGGGGACCGACTCCTACGAGCAGTACTTC
TRBV6-5	TRBD2	TRBJ2-1	few	CASSSRGSGSSYNEQFF	TGTGCCAGCAGTTCCCGGGGTAGCGGGAGCTCCTACAATGAGCAGTTCTTC
TRBV7-2	TRBD2	TRBJ2-1	once	CASSLLPIFGRGNEQFF	TGTGCCAGCAGCTTACTTCCTATATTCGGGAGGGGGAATGAGCAGTTCTTC
TRBV6-2/TRBV6-3	-	TRBJ1-1	few	CASSYWDTEAFF	TGTGCCAGCAGTTACTGGGATACTGAAGCTTTCTTT
TRBV7-6	TRBD1	TRBJ1-2	few	CASSASTGGYGYTF	TGTGCCAGCAGCGCCTCGACAGGGGGCTATGGCTACACCTTC
TRBV6-1	-	TRBJ2-5	-	CASSPAALSGSQETQYF	TGTGCCAGCAGCCCAGCGGCCTTAAGTGGGTCTCAAGAGACCCAGTACTTC
TRBV12-3/TRBV12-4	-	TRBJ2-7	few	CASSLWAYEQYF	TGTGCCAGCAGTTTGTGGGCCTACGAGCAGTACTTC